Shown below are 25 T cell receptor beta chains from a single sample sequenced in a study of blood T cell repertoires in COVID-19 (dated by TCRdb to 2019 to 2021). Libraries were built with the immunoSEQ multiplex PCR assay. Imported from immuneACCESS, the table was reduced by TCRdb to in-frame sequences with V and J called. These copies leave out some clones; in studies compared against another copy, an unresolved V gene accounts for under half, and the cause of the remainder is not known. Present in this sample are fewer than 250,000 clones, about 83% of which were seen just once. The ten most abundant clones make up 2.9% of the sample. The sample was peripheral blood. These receptors originate from a man aged 50-60 years with active or convalescent COVID-19.

This clone was detected once. This chain joins TRBV5-1 and TRBJ1-1, with 10 bases lining up with TRBD1. Trimming cost V 2 bases and J 1 base; bases outside gene matches: 5. Germline V gene sequence: CDR1 SGHRS, CDR2 YFSETQ. CDR3 length: 16 residues. The CDR3, as DNA: TGCGCCAGCAGCTTCGACAGGGGGCGGAGGAACACTGAAGCTTTCTTT. Its protein is CASSFDRGRRNTEAFF.

The V and J genes are TRBV4-1 and TRBJ1-1; no clear D. Trimming took off 7 bases at V and 0 bases at J, with 18 bases between the two ends. Germline V CDR1 and CDR2: MGHRA, YSYEKL. This CDR3 is built from 16 residues. The CDR3 spells CASNPYPGGLNTEAFF. The CDR3 nucleotides read TGCGCCAGCAACCCTTACCCGGGAGGCCTGAACACTGAAGCTTTCTTT.

The chain is built from TRBV28 and TRBJ1-2; D uncertain. Between the trimmed V and J ends, which lost 5 bases and 0 bases, there was a span of 10 bases. The CDR3 consists of 14 residues. CDR1 is MDHEN, CDR2 SYDVKM, per germline. The CDR3 sequence: CASSGGSPNYGYTF. The DNA for the CDR3 is TGTGCCAGCAGTGGCGGCTCACCTAACTATGGCTACACCTTC.

The chain combines TRBV7-9 with TRBJ1-5; D unclear. V was clipped by 1 base and J by 2 bases, with 9 bases between them. The CDR3 covers 15 residues. Germline V gene data show CDR1 as SEHNR and CDR2 as FQNEAQ (reference sequence). Written as DNA, the CDR3 is TGTGCCAGCAGCTTAGGTCTGAGTGGCAATCAGCCCCAGCATTTT. It specifies CASSLGLSGNQPQHF.

This chain uses TRBV6-5 with TRBJ1-2; 10 bases map to TRBD1. The V gene end was trimmed by 6 bases and the J gene end by 7 bases; junction bases not matched to a gene: 2. The CDR3 has 12 amino acids. Germline V gene data show CDR1 as MNHEY and CDR2 as SVGAGI. The CDR3 here is CASRRTGGGYTF. In DNA form, the CDR3 reads TGTGCCAGCAGGCGGACAGGGGGTGGCTACACCTTC.

In its sample, this clone was seen a few times. This chain connects TRBV7-8 to TRBJ2-7; TRBD2 matches at 14 bases. The germline gives CDR1 SGHVS, CDR2 FQNEAQ. CDR3 length equals 21 residues. Trimming at V came to 1 base and at J to 6 bases, leaving 20 bases not matched to a gene. The CDR3 reads CASSLGPGSETSGRARAEQYF. The CDR3, as DNA: TGTGCCAGCAGCTTAGGTCCAGGGTCGGAGACTAGCGGGAGGGCGAGGGCCGAGCAGTACTTC. The variable domain in full, completed from reference TRBV7-8 and TRBJ2-7, reads GAGVSQSPRYKVAKRGQDVALRCDPISGHVSLFWYQQALGQGPEFLTYFQNEAQLDKSGLPSDRFFAERPEGSVSTLKIQRTQQEDSAVYLCASSLGPGSETSGRARAEQYFGPGTRLTVT.

This sequence joins TRBV9 and TRBJ1-5, with D uncertain. Germline V gene lookup returns CDR1 SGDLS and CDR2 YYNGEE. The CDR3 extends over 17 amino acids. With 4 bases removed from V and 6 bases from J, the gap between germline ends came to 23 bases. DNA of the CDR3: TGTGCCAGCAGCCCTCCCATGGCGGCGGTCCGTGGTCAGCCCCAGCATTTT. It specifies CASSPPMAAVRGQPQHF. The complete variable domain, with remaining parts taken from reference TRBV9 and TRBJ1-5, reads DSGVTQTPKHLITATGQRVTLRCSPRSGDLSVYWYQQSLDQGLQFLIQYYNGEERAKGNILERFSAQQFPDLHSELNLSSLELGDSALYFCASSPPMAAVRGQPQHFGDGTRLSIL.

The gene calls are TRBV30 and TRBJ1-5, with a tentative D call TRBD1 (5 bases). CDR3 length: 15 residues. CDR1 is GTSNPN and CDR2 is SVGIG in the germline V gene (reference sequence). V lost 4 bases and J 3 bases, leaving 16 bases between the germline ends. CDR3 sequence: CAWKPGGANNQPQHF. In DNA, the CDR3 is TGTGCCTGGAAACCTGGAGGGGCGAACAATCAGCCCCAGCATTTT.

The V gene is TRBV28, the J gene TRBJ1-5; tentative D call: TRBD1 (6 bases). This CDR3 is 14 amino acids long. Germline V CDR1 and CDR2: MDHEN, SYDVKM. V was pared by 2 bases and J by 4 bases, with 9 bases between. CDR3 amino acids: CASSLKGGNQPQHF. In nucleotides, the CDR3 is TGTGCCAGCAGTTTAAAAGGGGGAAATCAGCCCCAGCATTTT.

The V call is TRBV4-1, the J call TRBJ2-5, with 8 bases identical to TRBD1. Per the germline V gene, CDR1 is MGHRA and CDR2 is YSYEKL. The CDR3 is made up of 15 amino acids. The V gene end was trimmed by 0 bases and the J gene end by 4 bases; junction bases not matched to a gene: 4. CDR3 protein: CASSQDGDRGETQYF. For the CDR3, the DNA is TGCGCCAGCAGCCAAGATGGAGACAGGGGAGAGACCCAGTACTTC.

This chain links TRBV7-9 with TRBJ2-3; TRBD2 matches at 7 bases. CDR1 is SEHNR and CDR2 is FQNEAQ in the germline V gene (reference sequence). Trimming at V came to 1 base and at J to 0 bases, leaving 4 bases not matched to a gene. This CDR3 comprises 16 residues. This CDR3 reads CASSLGSGTSTDTQYF. For the CDR3, the DNA is TGTGCCAGCAGCTTAGGGAGCGGGACGAGCACAGATACGCAGTATTTT.

The chain combines TRBV6-5 with TRBJ2-5, with D possibly TRBD2 on 5 matching bases. The germline CDR1 and CDR2 sequences are MNHEY and SVGAGI. This CDR3 has 14 residues. V was cut by 5 bases and J by 0 bases, with 10 bases left in between. The CDR3, as DNA: TGTGCCAGCAGTCCTCCTAGCCACCAAGAGACCCAGTACTTC. The encoded protein is CASSPPSHQETQYF.

On this clone: At the DNA level, this CDR3 is encoded by other sequences in the same sample as well. The chain has TRBV7-2 and TRBJ1-2, with TRBD1 matching 9 bases. J lost 4 bases, V lost 5 bases, and 2 bases had no gene match. Germline V gene lookup returns CDR1 SGHTA and CDR2 FQGNSA. The CDR3 contains 13 residues. The chain's CDR3 is CASSQGQGYGYTF. For the CDR3, the DNA is TGTGCCAGCAGCCAGGGACAGGGCTATGGCTACACCTTC.

V gene TRBV9 combines with J gene TRBJ2-2; 7 bases map to TRBD2. The CDR3 runs 16 residues. Germline loops: CDR1 SGDLS, CDR2 YYNGEE. With V trimmed by 4 bases and J by 4 bases, 10 bases remained unmatched. Written as DNA, the CDR3 is TGTGCCAGCAGCTCCCCTCGGGGGGTGGTCACCGGGGAGCTGTTTTTT. Residues: CASSSPRGVVTGELFF. Filled out from reference TRBV9 and TRBJ2-2, the complete variable domain reads DSGVTQTPKHLITATGQRVTLRCSPRSGDLSVYWYQQSLDQGLQFLIQYYNGEERAKGNILERFSAQQFPDLHSELNLSSLELGDSALYFCASSSPRGVVTGELFFGEGSRLTVL.

This chain links TRBV7-9 with TRBJ2-7, with 7 bases lining up with TRBD1. The V segment lost 5 bases and the J segment 5 bases; nucleotides outside the gene matches: 6. This CDR3 is 13 amino acids long. The germline V gene encodes CDR1 SEHNR and CDR2 FQNEAQ (reference sequence). The CDR3 reads CASSRDRVDEQYF. The CDR3 coding sequence is TGTGCCAGCAGCCGCGACAGGGTCGACGAGCAGTACTTC.

The V gene is TRBV2, the J gene TRBJ2-3, with D possibly matching TRBD2 (5 bases). Trimming stripped 0 bases from V and 1 base from J, with 8 bases between. The CDR3 has 15 amino acids. Germline lookup yields CDR1 SNHLY and CDR2 FYNNEI. DNA for the CDR3: TGTGCCAGCAGTGAAGCGCTGGGAGGCACAGATACGCAGTATTTT. Protein product: CASSEALGGTDTQYF. The full variable domain, with the rest looked up from reference TRBV2 and TRBJ2-3, is EPEVTQTPSHQVTQMGQEVILRCVPISNHLYFYWYRQILGQKVEFLVSFYNNEISEKSEIFDDQFSVERPDGSNFTLKIRSTKLEDSAMYFCASSEALGGTDTQYFGPGTRLTVL.

This clone was counted only a few times. The chain recombines TRBV5-1 with TRBJ2-1, with D possibly matching TRBD1 (6 bases). Germline V gene lookup returns CDR1 SGHRS and CDR2 YFSETQ. The CDR3 covers 16 residues. Trimming removed 0 bases at V and 0 bases at J, with 10 bases between. In DNA form, the CDR3 reads TGCGCCAGCAGCTTGGAGGGGGTTCCCTCCTACAATGAGCAGTTCTTC. The encoded protein is CASSLEGVPSYNEQFF.

The chain uses TRBV5-1 and TRBJ1-5; D perhaps matches TRBD1 (6 bases). V lost 0 bases and J 7 bases, leaving 11 bases between the germline ends. The CDR3 runs 14 residues. Germline CDR1 and CDR2: SGHRS and YFSETQ. CDR3 coding DNA: TGCGCCAGCAGCTTGGCCGAGGGGGGGCAGCCCCAGCATTTT. Encoded protein: CASSLAEGGQPQHF.

In this sample, this clone turned up once. CDR3 bases: TGTGCCAGCTCACCCTCCCGGGGGGACTTGGGGACCCAGTACTTC. This codes for CASSPSRGDLGTQYF. V is TRBV18 and J is TRBJ2-5; 7 bases fit TRBD2. The junction had 11 bases not matched to a gene; V was cut back by 3 bases and J by 7 bases. CDR1 is KGHSH, CDR2 LQKENI, per germline. This CDR3 comprises 15 residues.

The chain couples TRBV9 to TRBJ2-5; tentative D call: TRBD1 (6 bases). The ends were cut back, 0 bases at V and 1 base at J, with 7 bases in the middle. CDR1 SGDLS and CDR2 YYNGEE come from the germline V gene. CDR3 length: 14 amino acids. The CDR3 DNA follows: TGTGCCAGCAGCGTAGGACAGGTCCAAGAGACCCAGTACTTC. It codes for CASSVGQVQETQYF.

The rearrangement links TRBV13 to TRBJ1-2, with 9 nucleotides matching TRBD1. The germline V gene has CDR1 PRHDT and CDR2 FYEKMQ (reference sequence). CDR3 length: 16 residues. V dropped 7 bases and J dropped 6; count of bases not matched to a gene: 15. The CDR3 DNA reads TGTGCCAGCATCAACACCGGGACAGGGCACTATGATGGCTACACCTTC. It yields the protein CASINTGTGHYDGYTF.

This clone was detected ten times or more. The chain uses TRBV7-3 and TRBJ1-1; 9 nucleotides line up with TRBD1. The CDR3 extends over 13 amino acids. Germline V gene lookup returns CDR1 SGHTA and CDR2 FQGTGA. With V trimmed by 5 bases and J by 4 bases, 2 bases remained unmatched. The CDR3: CASSRDRATEAFF. CDR3 sequence (DNA): TGTGCCAGCAGCCGGGACAGGGCCACTGAAGCTTTCTTT.

The chain recombines TRBV5-1 with TRBJ2-7, with TRBD2 matching 13 bases. CDR1 SGHRS and CDR2 YFSETQ come from the germline V gene. The CDR3 covers 17 residues. Losses at the gene ends were 1 base for V and 0 bases for J; bases not matched to a gene: 4. In nucleotides, the CDR3 is TGCGCCAGCAGCTTGACTAGCGGGAGGGGGTTCTCCTACGAGCAGTACTTC. This sequence encodes CASSLTSGRGFSYEQYF.

The chain joins TRBV28 to TRBJ2-7, with 7 bases that match TRBD2. The CDR3 is 16 residues long. After removal of 5 bases from V and 6 bases from J, the junction contained 16 bases not matched to a gene. CDR1 and CDR2 (germline): MDHEN, SYDVKM. The CDR3 protein is CASSRGTTSAVREQYF. The CDR3 DNA is TGTGCCAGCAGTAGAGGGACCACTAGCGCGGTACGCGAGCAGTACTTC.

This clone appeared a single time. This sequence joins TRBV11-2 and TRBJ1-6, with D maybe TRBD1 (6 bases). V was shortened by 5 bases and J by 4 bases, with 15 bases between the two germline ends. The CDR3 is 16 amino acids. Germline CDR1 is SGHAT and CDR2 is FQNNGV. CDR3 amino acids: CASSRGGDPYNSPLHF. CDR3 nucleotide sequence: TGTGCCAGCAGCAGAGGGGGGGACCCTTATAATTCACCCCTCCACTTT.